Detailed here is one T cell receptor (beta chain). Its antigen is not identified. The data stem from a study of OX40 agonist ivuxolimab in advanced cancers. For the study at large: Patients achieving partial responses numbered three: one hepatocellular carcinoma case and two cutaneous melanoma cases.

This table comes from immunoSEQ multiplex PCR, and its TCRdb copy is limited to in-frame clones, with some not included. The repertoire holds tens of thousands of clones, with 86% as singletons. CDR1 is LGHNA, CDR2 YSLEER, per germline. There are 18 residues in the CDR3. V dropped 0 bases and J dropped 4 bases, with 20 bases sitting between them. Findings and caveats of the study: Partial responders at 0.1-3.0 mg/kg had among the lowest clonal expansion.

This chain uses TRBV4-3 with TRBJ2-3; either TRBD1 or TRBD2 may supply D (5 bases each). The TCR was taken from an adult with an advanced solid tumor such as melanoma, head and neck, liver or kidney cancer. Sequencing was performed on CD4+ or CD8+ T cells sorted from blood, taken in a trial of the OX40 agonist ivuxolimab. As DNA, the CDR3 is TGCGCCAGCAGCCAAGAGGCCCTCTCGCGCCTGGGGGCAGATACGCAGTATTTT. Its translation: CASSQEALSRLGADTQYF.